This entry is about one T cell receptor (beta chain). The antigen this receptor binds is unknown. Per-nucleotide qualities are absent, and no much larger clonotype sits a single base away. This specimen comes from a study of T cells in Graves' hyperthyroidism and ophthalmopathy (dated 2019 in TCRdb). A note on the overall study: Peripheral blood samples were taken at the time of initial diagnosis, prior to any treatment. In roughly six Graves' hyperthyroidism patients, the study also compared T-cell repertoires from thyroid tissue with T-cell repertoires from blood. For training and testing, the 80 to 100 patients in the discovery cohort were randomly divided in a 7:3 ratio. According to the paper, TCR Vbeta CDR3 sequencing was carried out on roughly 130 peripheral blood samples, which came from fewer than 50 ophthalmopathy, 70 to 80 hyperthyroidism and approximately 17 progressor patients. Following sampling, methimazole starting at 30 mg daily was given to hyperthyroidism patients, and high-dose intravenous methylprednisolone was given to ophthalmopathy patients. Prospective prediction of ophthalmopathy was tested in an independent validation cohort of under 20 hyperthyroidism patients and 17 patients who later progressed to ophthalmopathy. To identify TCR V-J signatures that set the groups apart, the researchers used a discovery cohort of 100 patients, made up of about 44 with Graves' ophthalmopathy and around 58 with stable Graves' hyperthyroidism.

Stable Graves' hyperthyroidism was defined as the absence of progression to ophthalmopathy over 18 months of follow-up. Hyperthyroidism patients were aged 18 to 65 years and newly diagnosed, with disease duration of less than 2 months. Exclusion was applied to patients with uncontrolled infections, other autoimmune diseases, pregnancy or lactation. Diagnoses relied on clinical symptoms, serum thyroxine and TRAb, thyroid ultrasound and orbital computed tomography. PBMCs were isolated from 10 ml of fresh peripheral blood by Ficoll-Paque density gradient centrifugation. Total RNA was extracted using Trizol reagent, and RNA quality was assessed on an Agilent 2100 Bioanalyzer. What the work shows at the level of the full study, not this receptor alone: Blood samples also contained most of the expanded thyroid clonotypes (frequency above 0.001), which suggests that blood repertoires may reflect thyroid immune responses. No statistical method was used to fix the sample size in advance, and group allocation was not hidden from the investigators. In validation, the model predicted progression to ophthalmopathy a median of 6.5 months before onset, with about 64% sensitivity and around 76% specificity. Ophthalmopathy was separated from stable hyperthyroidism by a 13 V-J signature model, with around 88% sensitivity and about 81% specificity obtained in cross-validation and 80%/75% obtained in testing.

The TCR beta CDR3 regions were amplified from the RNA transcripts. For the first round of RT-PCR on the TCR CDR3, the HTBI primer set was used together with the Qiagen OneStep RT-PCR kit. Libraries were constructed in a second round of multiplex PCR, after which size selection and purification were carried out. Libraries were sequenced paired-end with 100 bp reads on an Illumina HiSeq2000. In the original analysis: SOAPnuke was used to process the raw data, throwing out any read that contained adapters or uncalled bases, had a mean Phred below 15, or lacked an exact constant-primer or identifier match. High-quality paired reads were merged with COPE v1.2.5, and unique nucleotide sequences were defined as clonotypes. MiTCR v1.1 was used to align clonotypes to the IMGT TRBV, TRBD and TRBJ reference segments. The analysis was restricted to V-J combinations with a frequency above 0.0001, which together covered 99% to 99.2% of the repertoires. The TCS score was defined as the ratio of F50 (clonal expansion) to E x V (chaos), calculated using BLOSUM62-based TCRdist between CDR3 peptides within each V-J. Welch's t-statistics and random forest reduced roughly 500 V-J features to 13, which were used in a naive Bayes classifier (R e1071). TCRdb took the public reads, trimmed them with fastp at Q25, ran MiXCR for clone calling and kept in-frame beta chains. Here each entry gathers all rows of one CDR3 protein and keeps the most common genes and DNA. The V and J calls and clone size are TCRdb's, not the authors'. The sample contains around 450,000 distinct CDR3 sequences, approximately 14% of them found a single time. Roughly 7.4% of the sample rests with the top ten.

Including cysteine and phenylalanine, the CDR3 has 13 amino acids. Here the CDR3 DNA is all that survives: 39 bases in frame from base 1. Cut back by 7 bases and 3 bases, the V and J ends lie 10 bases apart. The sample comprised blood. The clonotype originates from a woman aged 18-30 years with Graves' hyperthyroidism. The sequence is built from TRBV12-3 or TRBV12-4 and TRBJ1-5; there is no confident call for the D gene. The CDR3 protein is CASMPGYNQPQHF. The sequence in DNA is TGTGCCAGCATGCCGGGATACAATCAGCCCCAGCATTTT.